The sequence of this T cell receptor (beta chain) was determined in a study of CD8 T cells in ankylosing spondylitis. Via MiXCR, TCRdb re-called the 5' RACE reads, giving one row per CDR3 protein. The data show 350,000 or so distinct CDR3 sequences, roughly 14% seen once. This clonotype appeared a few times. This TCR was sampled from a male donor with ankylosing spondylitis or in good health (not recorded which). Material for sequencing was blood, either unsorted or a sorted T cell fraction (not recorded which).

The CDR3 protein is CASSLAGFRNTEAFF. The DNA of the CDR3 is TGCGCCAGCAGCTTGGCGGGGTTTCGGAACACTGAAGCTTTCTTT. V gene TRBV5-1 combines with J gene TRBJ1-1, with D uncertain. Germline V gene data show CDR1 as SGHRS and CDR2 as YFSETQ. The length of the CDR3 is 15 residues. The V end was cut by 0 bases, the J end by 1 base, with 10 bases between.